Listed here are 3 T cell receptor beta chains from one sample, sequenced in a study of HIV-infected patients and healthy controls. Antiretroviral therapy had run roughly three months, about 14 weeks, before follow-up blood collection. All unsorted peripheral T cells were captured because whole blood was used without fractionation. cDNA was made from approximately 0.55 ug RNA using alpha and beta constant primers. Separate chain-specific third strand synthesis with multiplexing indices produced the alpha and beta libraries. TCRdb reanalysed the 5' RACE reads using MiXCR and keeps one entry per CDR3 protein. The sample lists several thousand distinct CDR3 sequences, 8.7% occurring once. Sequencing used blood, obtained during antiretroviral therapy. Receptors originate from an adult with HIV infection.

This clonotype was counted many times. This chain connects TRBV18 to TRBJ2-4; 8 bases map to TRBD2. Germline CDR1 reads KGHSH; CDR2 reads LQKENI. V was pared by 0 bases and J by 0 bases, with 7 bases of the junction left unmatched. The CDR3 length is 18 residues. The CDR3 DNA follows: TGTGCCAGCTCACCACCTGAAGCGGGGGAACTAGCCAAAAACATTCAGTACTTC. Encoded protein: CASSPPEAGELAKNIQYF.

This clonotype is labeled medium-sized. J is TRBJ1-2 and V is TRBV10-3; D gene ambiguous. The germline CDR1 and CDR2 sequences are ENHRY and SYGVKD. Trimming took off 7 bases at V and 4 bases at J, with 13 bases between the two ends. The CDR3 is made up of 13 amino acids. CDR3 nucleotide sequence: TGTGCCATCACTCCGGTCGTCGGCTATGGCTACACCTTC. Translation: CAITPVVGYGYTF.

In its sample, this clonotype was seen many times. V and J are TRBV12-3 or TRBV12-4 and TRBJ1-1; possibly TRBD1 for D (6 bases). V shed 3 bases and J shed 2 bases, with 10 bases lying between them. The length of the CDR3 is 14 residues. The chain's CDR3 is CASSFQGRNTEAFF. The CDR3 DNA reads TGTGCCAGCAGTTTTCAGGGGAGAAACACTGAAGCTTTCTTT.